These 9 T cell receptor beta chains were all obtained from the same sample, sequenced in a study of T cell responses to AZD1222 COVID-19 vaccine. Method: immunoSEQ multiplex PCR; TCRdb's copy keeps in-frame clones and lacks some. The sample contains tens of thousands of clones, around 90% of which appear only once. Sequences were derived from peripheral blood, sampled on day 0 of AZD1222 vaccination. These receptors were obtained from an adult in good health.

The chain combines TRBV3-1 (or the pseudogene TRBV3-2) with TRBJ1-6; D gene ambiguous. Germline CDR1 and CDR2: LGHDT and YNNKEL (reference sequence). Trimming left V 1 base short and J 8 bases short, with 6 bases between. The CDR3 contains 13 residues. For the CDR3, the DNA is TGTGCCAGCAGCCAAGTAGTGGATTCACCCCTCCACTTT. This gives the protein CASSQVVDSPLHF.

The rearrangement links TRBV7-3 to TRBJ2-2, with D uncertain. The CDR3 is 15 amino acids. V was trimmed by 2 bases and J by 3 bases, leaving 10 bases between them. Looked up from germline, CDR1 is SGHTA and CDR2 is FQGTGA. The CDR3 bases are TGTGCCAGCAGCTTAGCTCAGCCGGACACCGGGGAGCTGTTTTTT. Protein: CASSLAQPDTGELFF.

The chain is built from TRBV5-4 and TRBJ2-2, with D uncertain. The CDR3 loop spans 12 amino acids. Germline lookup yields CDR1 SGHNT and CDR2 YYREEE (reference sequence). V was cut by 2 bases and J by 8 bases, with 7 bases left in between. The CDR3 nucleotides are TGTGCCAGCAGCTTTGGGGTAGGGGAGCTGTTTTTT. It encodes CASSFGVGELFF. Together with reference TRBV5-4 and TRBJ2-2, the CDR3 gives the full variable domain: ETGVTQSPTHLIKTRGQQVTLRCSSQSGHNTVSWYQQALGQGPQFIFQYYREEENGRGNFPPRFSGLQFPNYSSELNVNALELDDSALYLCASSFGVGELFFGEGSRLTVL.

This clone was recorded a few times. The chain couples TRBV28 to TRBJ1-4, with 8 bases identical to TRBD1. CDR1 and CDR2 (germline): MDHEN, SYDVKM. The CDR3 covers 14 residues. The V and J ends lost 2 bases and 6 bases, in that order; junction bases with no gene match: 2. Here the CDR3 DNA reads TGTGCCAGCAGTTTAGCGACAGGGGATGAAAAACTGTTTTTT. It yields the protein CASSLATGDEKLFF. Together with reference TRBV28 and TRBJ1-4, the CDR3 gives the full variable domain: DVKVTQSSRYLVKRTGEKVFLECVQDMDHENMFWYRQDPGLGLRLIYFSYDVKMKEKGDIPEGYSVSREKKERFSLILESASTNQTSMYLCASSLATGDEKLFFGSGTQLSVL.

The chain recombines TRBV6-6 with TRBJ1-1; the match to TRBD1 covers 7 bases. The CDR3 covers 12 residues. The V segment lost 8 bases and the J segment 1 base; nucleotides outside the gene matches: 1. Germline-derived CDR1 and CDR2 are MNHNY and SVGAGI (reference sequence). The CDR3 nucleotides are TGTGCCAGCGGGACAGAGAACACTGAAGCTTTCTTT. This gives the protein CASGTENTEAFF.

The V gene is TRBV18, the J gene TRBJ2-7, with 9 bases matching TRBD1. The CDR3 runs 12 residues. V lost 4 bases and J lost 7; bases outside the gene matches: 2. CDR1 and CDR2 from the germline V gene are KGHSH and LQKENI. This CDR3 reads CASSLQGAEQYF. The CDR3 coding sequence is TGTGCCAGCTCACTACAGGGGGCAGAGCAGTACTTC.

The V gene is TRBV5-5, the J gene TRBJ1-1; D uncertain. V was shortened by 2 bases and J by 1 base, with 3 bases between the two germline ends. Germline V gene data show CDR1 as SGHKS and CDR2 as YYEKEE (reference sequence). CDR3 length: 12 amino acids. The CDR3 nucleotides are TGTGCCAGCAGCTTTCAGAACACTGAAGCTTTCTTT. Protein: CASSFQNTEAFF.

The J gene is TRBJ2-2, the V gene TRBV7-2; weak D call: TRBD1 (6 bases). Trimming cost V 4 bases and J 5 bases, with 8 bases left between them. The germline CDR1 and CDR2 sequences are SGHTA and FQGNSA. The CDR3 spans 13 residues. CDR3 region: CASSSRGTGELFF. For the CDR3, the DNA is TGTGCCAGCAGCTCCAGGGGAACCGGGGAGCTGTTTTTT.

This chain links TRBV18 with TRBJ2-3, with TRBD2 matching 7 bases. This CDR3 contains 17 residues. After removal of 3 bases from V and 4 bases from J, the junction contained 13 bases not matched to a gene. Germline V lookup: CDR1 KGHSH, CDR2 LQKENI. This CDR3 reads CASSPPVGGGGADTQYF. The CDR3, as DNA: TGTGCCAGCTCACCCCCCGTTGGCGGGGGAGGAGCAGATACGCAGTATTTT.